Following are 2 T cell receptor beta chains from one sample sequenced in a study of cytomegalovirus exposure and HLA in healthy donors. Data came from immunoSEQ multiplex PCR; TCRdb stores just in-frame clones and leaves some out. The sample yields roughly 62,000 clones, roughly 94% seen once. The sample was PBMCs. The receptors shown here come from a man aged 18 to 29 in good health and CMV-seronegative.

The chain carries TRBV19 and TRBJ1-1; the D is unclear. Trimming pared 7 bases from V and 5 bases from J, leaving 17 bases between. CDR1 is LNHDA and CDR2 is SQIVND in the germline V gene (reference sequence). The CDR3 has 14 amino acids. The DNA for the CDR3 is TGTGCCAGTATTGAGGGAGGTTGGGATACTGAAGCTTTCTTT. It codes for CASIEGGWDTEAFF.

The CDR3 nucleotides read TGTGCCAGCAGTTCACCGGGACAGGGGAGTCTTGGGCAGTACTTC. Translation: CASSSPGQGSLGQYF. V gene TRBV27 combines with J gene TRBJ2-7; 10 bases map to TRBD1. Trimming cost V 4 bases and J 9 bases; bases outside gene matches: 12. The CDR3 runs to 15 residues. Germline CDR1 MNHEY, CDR2 SMNVEV (reference sequence).